This TCR beta chain was captured in a study of identical twins. Overall study results and limits: Recombination models fit unrelated individuals' TCR alpha sharing but underestimated twins'. Zero-insertion analyses were open to partial confounding by invariant MAIT and iNKT cells.

Each donor (without exception) was a healthy Caucasian. V trimming: 7 bases; J trimming: 8 bases; junction bases outside the gene matches: 4. The CDR3 is 14 residues long. CDR1 and CDR2 from the germline V gene are ENHRY and SYGVKD. As regards this clonotype: Its target is not known.

TCRdb passed the 5' RACE reads through MiXCR, listing each CDR3 protein once. The data contain about 390,000 distinct CDR3 sequences, around 9.7% of them singletons. The J gene is TRBJ1-6, the V gene TRBV10-3; 11 positions agree with TRBD1. The source material was naive T cells sorted from blood. The receptor was derived from a woman aged 45-60 years in good health. In DNA form, the CDR3 reads TGTGCCATCAATCCGGACAGGGGGCATTCACCCCTCCACTTT. This sequence encodes CAINPDRGHSPLHF.